Below are 19 T cell receptor beta chains sequenced from a single sample in a study of cytomegalovirus exposure and HLA in healthy donors (dated by TCRdb to the late 2010s). Library preparation was by the immunoSEQ multiplex PCR assay. For the multiplex PCR, a mixture combining 60 forward primers for TCR Vbeta segments and 13 reverse primers for TCR Jbeta segments was used. TCRdb holds this immuneACCESS table with in-frame rearrangements only. Some clones are missing; in checked studies, unresolved V genes explain under half, and the rest has no known cause. This sample gives 98,000 or so clones in total; 60% to 85% of them show up just once. Over 15% of the sample goes to the ten largest clones. The sample taken for sequencing was PBMCs. The receptors were gathered from a man between 60 and 75 years old in good health and CMV-seropositive.

CDR3 DNA sequence: TGTGCCGGCCAAGACAGGAACTCCTACGAGCAGTACTTC. Protein sequence: CAGQDRNSYEQYF. V is TRBV7-9 and J is TRBJ2-7; TRBD1 might be the D (6 bases). V was shortened by 11 bases and J by 0 bases, with 14 bases between the two germline ends. This CDR3 spans 13 amino acids. Looked up from germline, CDR1 is SEHNR and CDR2 is FQNEAQ (reference sequence).

This chain connects TRBV30 to TRBJ2-2; maybe TRBD2 (7 bases). The germline CDR1 and CDR2 sequences are GTSNPN and SVGIG (reference sequence). The CDR3 contains 17 residues. V was trimmed by 6 bases and J by 1 base, leaving 21 bases between them. The CDR3 here is CACTSGLGTLNTGELFF. DNA for the CDR3: TGTGCCTGCACTTCCGGACTAGGGACACTGAACACCGGGGAGCTGTTTTTT.

The chain couples TRBV9 to TRBJ2-7; unclear D gene. Germline-derived CDR1 and CDR2 are SGDLS and YYNGEE. The CDR3 totals 14 residues. The ends were cut back, 0 bases at V and 3 bases at J, with 10 bases in the middle. The CDR3 DNA follows: TGTGCCAGCAGCGTAGCCCTGGGCAGCTACGAGCAGTACTTC. Protein: CASSVALGSYEQYF.

This chain links TRBV7-9 with TRBJ1-3; a possible D gene is TRBD1 (6 bases). The CDR3 totals 16 residues. The germline V gene has CDR1 SEHNR and CDR2 FQNEAQ (reference sequence). Trimming removed 3 bases at V and 6 bases at J, with 18 bases between. CDR3 coding DNA: TGTGCCAGCAGCTTGTATGCAACCCGGGACAAAAACACCATATATTTT. It is translated as CASSLYATRDKNTIYF.

The chain recombines TRBV6-6 with TRBJ1-1; 11 nucleotides align to TRBD1. With 6 bases clipped from V and 4 bases from J, the junction kept 4 bases outside the gene matches. The CDR3 loop spans 14 amino acids. Germline V gives CDR1 MNHNY, CDR2 SVGAGI (reference sequence). The CDR3 DNA is TGTGCCAGCAGAGGACAGGGGGCGTCCACTGAAGCTTTCTTT. It translates to CASRGQGASTEAFF.

The chain links TRBV9 to TRBJ1-2; no firm D call. Germline CDR1 reads SGDLS; CDR2 reads YYNGEE. Trimming removed 0 bases at V and 4 bases at J, with 13 bases between. There are 15 residues in the CDR3. CDR3 protein: CASSVAPSRSYGYTF. The CDR3 DNA sequence: TGTGCCAGCAGCGTAGCCCCCTCCAGGTCCTATGGCTACACCTTC.

This rearrangement joins TRBV5-1 to TRBJ1-2, with TRBD1 identical over 11 bases. The J segment lost 4 bases and the V segment lost 4 bases, leaving 3 bases of the junction unmatched. The CDR3 covers 14 residues. Germline V CDR1 and CDR2: SGHRS, YFSETQ. This CDR3 reads CASSPGQGGYGYTF. The DNA of the CDR3 is TGCGCCAGCAGCCCGGGACAGGGGGGCTATGGCTACACCTTC.

The chain carries TRBV28 and TRBJ2-2; a weak D match, TRBD1 (6 bases). Trimming stripped 4 bases from V and 1 base from J, with 7 bases between. There are 14 residues in the CDR3. Germline V gives CDR1 MDHEN, CDR2 SYDVKM. DNA for the CDR3: TGTGCCAGCAGTTGGGGACAGAACACCGGGGAGCTGTTTTTT. It codes for CASSWGQNTGELFF.

The V gene is TRBV9, the J gene TRBJ2-7, with 7 bases matching TRBD2. The CDR3 has 16 residues. In germline, CDR1 is SGDLS, CDR2 YYNGEE. V dropped 2 bases and J dropped 2; count of bases not matched to a gene: 10. The CDR3 sequence is CASSVGLGEGTYEQYF. CDR3 in DNA: TGTGCCAGCAGCGTGGGGTTAGGGGAGGGAACCTACGAGCAGTACTTC.

Only a few counts were recorded for this clone. The chain combines TRBV6-1 with TRBJ2-7; TRBD2 aligns across 12 bases. The CDR3 loop spans 19 amino acids. Germline V gene data show CDR1 as MNHNS and CDR2 as SASEGT. The V segment lost 4 bases and the J segment 1 base; nucleotides outside the gene matches: 14. CDR3 nucleotide sequence: TGTGCCAGCAGTGGTGCTAGCGGGGGGGCCGCGGTGAGTTCCTACGAGCAGTACTTC. It encodes CASSGASGGAAVSSYEQYF.

The V call is TRBV6-1, the J call TRBJ1-1, with TRBD1 matching over 9 bases. Germline V gives CDR1 MNHNS, CDR2 SASEGT. The CDR3 contains 14 residues. The V and J ends lost 7 bases and 6 bases, in that order; junction bases with no gene match: 9. The CDR3 region is CASKETGGPAEAFF. The CDR3 nucleotides are TGTGCCAGCAAAGAAACAGGGGGCCCGGCTGAAGCTTTCTTT.

The chain recombines TRBV12-1 with TRBJ1-4; TRBD1 is the table's D call, not checked against the DNA. TRBV12-1 is tagged as a pseudogene. The CDR3 covers 17 residues. This CDR3 reads CASIRMTGRPTNEKLFF. The CDR3 DNA reads TGTGCCAGCATCCGGATGACAGGACGACCAACTAATGAAAAACTGTTTTTT.

The chain couples TRBV29-1 to TRBJ2-7; 7 bases map to TRBD1. The germline V gene has CDR1 SQVTM and CDR2 ANQGSEA. This CDR3 spans 13 amino acids. The J segment lost 4 bases and the V segment lost 7 bases, leaving 10 bases of the junction unmatched. The CDR3 coding sequence is TGCAGCGCTGCTAAGGGGGCTGGATACGAGCAGTACTTC. Translated: CSAAKGAGYEQYF.

The V and J genes are TRBV4-2 and TRBJ1-2; D might be TRBD1 (6 bases). CDR1 is LGHNA, CDR2 YNFKEQ, per germline. The CDR3 extends over 14 amino acids. V lost 5 bases to trimming and J lost 5 bases, with 15 bases between them. CDR3 nucleotide sequence: TGTGCCAGCAGCTCTCCAGGGGCGCGATATGGCTACACCTTC. It yields the protein CASSSPGARYGYTF.

The chain links TRBV7-3 to TRBJ1-6; TRBD1 agrees at 8 bases. J gave up 4 bases and V 2 bases, and 4 bases lay outside the gene matches. The CDR3 totals 16 residues. Germline CDR1 is SGHTA and CDR2 is FQGTGA. The DNA of the CDR3 is TGTGCCAGCAGCTTACGAGGGACAGGATATAATTCACCCCTCCACTTT. Residues: CASSLRGTGYNSPLHF.

The J gene is TRBJ2-1, the V gene TRBV28; TRBD2 is a possible D gene (6 bases). The CDR3 length is 16 residues. Deletions cut 8 bases from V and 0 bases from J, with 17 bases between. Germline V CDR1 and CDR2: MDHEN, SYDVKM. CDR3 DNA: TGTGCCAGCCCCCCGCGGGGCGGGAACTCCTACAATGAGCAGTTCTTC. Its translation is CASPPRGGNSYNEQFF.

The chain combines TRBV5-1 with TRBJ1-3; a weak D match, TRBD1 (5 bases). Germline CDR1 is SGHRS and CDR2 is YFSETQ. This CDR3 comprises 15 residues. The germline V and J ends were trimmed by 3 bases and 0 bases, with 10 bases remaining between them. CDR3 in amino acids: CASSSDNYSGNTIYF. The CDR3 DNA reads as TGCGCCAGCAGCTCGGACAATTACTCTGGAAACACCATATATTTT.

This chain joins TRBV5-1 and TRBJ2-3, with D maybe TRBD1 (6 bases). From germline, CDR1 is SGHRS and CDR2 YFSETQ. The CDR3 extends over 16 amino acids. Trimming removed 3 bases at V and 0 bases at J, with 14 bases between. The DNA of the CDR3 is TGCGCCAGCAGCTCCACATCCGGGACAAGCACAGATACGCAGTATTTT. Protein sequence: CASSSTSGTSTDTQYF.

The chain uses TRBV5-6 and TRBJ1-6, with 10 bases identical to TRBD1. Germline V lookup: CDR1 SGHDT, CDR2 YYEEEE. V was pared by 0 bases and J by 7 bases, with 4 bases of the junction left unmatched. This CDR3 comprises 16 residues. Written as DNA, the CDR3 is TGTGCCAGCAGCTTGGTCGCGGGACAGGGGAATTCACCCCTCCACTTT. The encoded protein is CASSLVAGQGNSPLHF.